These 13 T cell receptor beta chains were sequenced from one sample in a study of T cells in Graves' hyperthyroidism and ophthalmopathy. Amplification of TCR beta CDR3 regions was performed using RNA transcripts as template. Initially, a first-round RT-PCR of the TCR CDR3 employed the HTBI primer set. TCRdb fed the multiplex PCR reads into MiXCR, producing one record per CDR3 protein. The data show some 440,000 distinct CDR3 sequences, 15% to 19% seen once. Sequencing was done on a sample of blood. The receptors shown here come from a woman in her late teens or twenties with Graves' hyperthyroidism.

This clonotype was detected many times. This sequence joins TRBV13 and TRBJ2-2; 7 nucleotides match TRBD2. Germline V lookup: CDR1 PRHDT, CDR2 FYEKMQ (reference sequence). The V gene end was trimmed by 6 bases and the J gene end by 5 bases; junction bases not matched to a gene: 9. This CDR3 comprises 15 residues. Here the CDR3 reads CASRPNRLATGELFF. The DNA of the CDR3 is TGTGCCAGCAGGCCCAACCGACTAGCTACCGGGGAGCTGTTTTTT.

This clonotype was observed at least ten times. The chain is built from TRBV12-3 or TRBV12-4 and TRBJ2-2; D is unclear. This CDR3 contains 13 residues. V gave up 6 bases and J gave up 7 bases, with 12 bases separating them. The CDR3 sequence: CASRQGDIGELFF. CDR3 bases: TGTGCCAGCAGACAAGGCGATATCGGGGAGCTGTTTTTT.

This clonotype was seen at least ten times. The CDR3 loop reads CATADRAYTDTQYF. The CDR3, as DNA: TGTGCCACCGCAGACAGGGCTTACACAGATACGCAGTATTTT. The J gene is TRBJ2-3, the V gene TRBV24-1, with 7 bases matching TRBD1. Germline trimming cut 9 bases from V and 2 bases from J; bases unmatched to any gene: 7. Germline V gene lookup returns CDR1 KGHDR and CDR2 SFDVKD. This CDR3 spans 14 amino acids.

The gene calls are TRBV29-1 and TRBJ2-5, with D perhaps TRBD2 (7 bases). Germline assignment: CDR1 SQVTM and CDR2 ANQGSEA. This CDR3 comprises 14 residues. V was trimmed by 7 bases and J by 1 base, leaving 16 bases between them. CDR3 nucleotide sequence: TGCAGCGGGGGGGGTGGACAGCCCCAAGAGACCCAGTACTTC. Protein sequence: CSGGGGQPQETQYF.

This clonotype was found many times. The V gene is TRBV11-1, the J gene TRBJ2-7; D gene ambiguous. CDR3 length: 13 amino acids. V was pared by 2 bases and J by 0 bases, with 5 bases between. Germline values: CDR1 SGHAT, CDR2 FQDESV (reference sequence). In nucleotides, the CDR3 is TGTGCCAGCAGCTTACGATTCTCCTACGAGCAGTACTTC. Translating it yields CASSLRFSYEQYF.

Ten or more counts support this clonotype. V and J are TRBV7-3 and TRBJ2-2; D possibly corresponds to TRBD1 (6 bases). Germline V gene sequence: CDR1 SGHTA, CDR2 FQGTGA. The CDR3 consists of 15 residues. V shed 4 bases and J shed 5 bases, with 14 bases lying between them. CDR3 residues: CASSSPQQGTGELFF. The CDR3 DNA reads as TGTGCCAGCAGCTCCCCCCAGCAGGGGACCGGGGAGCTGTTTTTT.

This clonotype has more than one count but fewer than ten. This chain links TRBV6-1 with TRBJ2-6; D may be TRBD1 (5 bases). V was cut by 5 bases and J by 4 bases, with 15 bases left in between. This CDR3 has 16 residues. The germline gives CDR1 MNHNS, CDR2 SASEGT. CDR3 region: CASSQTGGAGANVLTF. The CDR3 DNA reads TGTGCCAGCAGTCAAACTGGTGGGGCCGGGGCCAACGTCCTGACTTTC.

The V gene is TRBV6-1, the J gene TRBJ1-2, with 7 bases lining up with TRBD1. This CDR3 comprises 13 residues. Germline CDR1 MNHNS, CDR2 SASEGT. The junction had 3 bases not matched to a gene; V was cut back by 7 bases and J by 1 base. The CDR3 sequence is CASKTGSNYGYTF. CDR3 sequence (DNA): TGTGCCAGCAAGACAGGGAGTAACTATGGCTACACCTTC.

The table lists this clonotype with many counts. The CDR3 bases are TGTGCCAGCAGAAAAGCAGGCGGGGTGATGTACGAGCAGTACTTC. It translates to CASRKAGGVMYEQYF. The genes are TRBV11-2 and TRBJ2-7; D perhaps matches TRBD2 (6 bases). The V end was cut by 6 bases, the J end by 4 bases, with 19 bases between. Germline V gives CDR1 SGHAT, CDR2 FQNNGV. CDR3 length equals 15 residues.

This chain joins TRBV5-1 and TRBJ2-7; D remains unclear. Germline V gene data show CDR1 as SGHRS and CDR2 as YFSETQ. V was trimmed by 2 bases and J by 5 bases, leaving 8 bases between them. This CDR3 region has 12 residues. Here the CDR3 DNA reads TGCGCCAGCAGCTTCCTCGAGGACGAGCAGTACTTC. Translated: CASSFLEDEQYF.

The sample holds many counts of this clonotype. The chain carries TRBV5-6 and TRBJ2-3, with 8 bases lining up with TRBD2. The germline V gene has CDR1 SGHDT and CDR2 YYEEEE. This CDR3 region has 15 residues. V was pared by 1 base and J by 0 bases, with 1 base of the junction left unmatched. The CDR3 bases are TGTGCCAGCAGCTTGCGGGGGGGGAGCACAGATACGCAGTATTTT. Encoded protein: CASSLRGGSTDTQYF.

This clonotype has just a few counts. This chain uses TRBV15 with TRBJ1-3, with TRBD1 matching 9 bases. The ends lost 0 bases at V and 1 base at J; junction bases unmatched: 13. CDR1 is LNHNV, CDR2 YYDKDF, per germline (reference sequence). CDR3 length: 20 amino acids. The CDR3 loop is CATSRDFGITGGASGNTIYF. In DNA form, the CDR3 reads TGTGCCACCAGCAGAGATTTTGGTATCACAGGGGGCGCTTCTGGAAACACCATATATTTT.

This clonotype was picked up many times. The chain links TRBV13 to TRBJ1-1; 9 bases match TRBD1. The germline CDR1 and CDR2 sequences are PRHDT and FYEKMQ (reference sequence). CDR3 size: 17 residues. Trimming took 3 bases from V and 2 from J; bases not matched to a gene: 10. The CDR3 DNA reads TGTGCCAGCAGCTTCACTCCGGGACAGGGCTTTAACACTGAAGCTTTCTTT. Its translation is CASSFTPGQGFNTEAFF. Full variable domain (missing parts from reference TRBV13 and TRBJ1-1): AAGVIQSPRHLIKEKRETATLKCYPIPRHDTVYWYQQGPGQDPQFLISFYEKMQSDKGSIPDRFSAQQFSDYHSELNMSSLELGDSALYFCASSFTPGQGFNTEAFFGQGTRLTVV.